This TCR beta chain was identified during a study of shared clonotypes between healthy human individuals. General study results and limits: Donor clonotype sharing was expected to depend on sequencing depth. Rarefaction curves obtained for sorted subsets showed sequencing incomplete despite large depth. Researchers sampled blood only, noting tissue repertoires likely differ.

This clone occurred once. Its target is not known. Execution of the assay was at deep level. Some clones are missing from TCRdb's copy, which holds only in-frame ones; the method was immunoSEQ multiplex PCR. The sample holds about 680,000 clones, about 74% seen once. Trimming took 6 bases from V and 0 from J; bases not matched to a gene: 2. Germline V lookup: CDR1 SGHRS, CDR2 YFSETQ. This CDR3 comprises 13 residues. This clonotype was sampled from a woman between 25 and 40 years old in good health. Sequencing used memory CD4+ T cells sorted from blood. Subset in this sample: CD45RA-negative fraction. This chain joins TRBV5-1 and TRBJ1-1; 7 nucleotides match TRBD1. CDR3 in DNA: TGCGCCAGCACGGGACAGCTGAACACTGAAGCTTTCTTT. This translates into CASTGQLNTEAFF.